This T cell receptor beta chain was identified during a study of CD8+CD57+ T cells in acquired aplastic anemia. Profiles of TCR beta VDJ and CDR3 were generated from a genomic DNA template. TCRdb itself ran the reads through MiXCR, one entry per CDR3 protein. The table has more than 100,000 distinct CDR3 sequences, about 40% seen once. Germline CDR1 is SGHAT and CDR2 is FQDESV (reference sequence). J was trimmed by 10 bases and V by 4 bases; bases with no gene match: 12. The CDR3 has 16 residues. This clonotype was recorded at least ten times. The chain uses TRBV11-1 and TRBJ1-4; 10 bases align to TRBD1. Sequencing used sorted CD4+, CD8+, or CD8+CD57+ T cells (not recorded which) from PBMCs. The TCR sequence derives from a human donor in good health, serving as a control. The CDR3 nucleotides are TGTGCCAGCAGCTCAGACATGGGACAGGGGTCCCGAAAACTGTTTTTT. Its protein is CASSSDMGQGSRKLFF. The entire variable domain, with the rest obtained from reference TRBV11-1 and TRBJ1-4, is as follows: EAEVAQSPRYKITEKSQAVAFWCDPISGHATLYWYRQILGQGPELLVQFQDESVVDDSQLPKDRFSAERLKGVDSTLKIQPAELGDSAMYLCASSSDMGQGSRKLFFGSGTQLSVL.